A selection of T cell receptor beta chains follows, all from one sample in a study of blood T cell repertoires in COVID-19. Method: immunoSEQ multiplex PCR; TCRdb's copy keeps in-frame clones and lacks some. The data contain around 280,000 clones, around 89% of them singletons. Sequencing was done on a sample of PBMCs or T cells enriched from blood (not recorded which). These receptors all stem from a woman younger than 35 with acute COVID-19. The CDR3 runs from the conserved cysteine through the conserved F or W. A D gene is named only where the DNA matches it firmly. Size is omitted from some rows. Given values are once, few, many or a class for expanded clones.

d_gene,j_gene,abundance,v_gene,CDR3nt,CDR3aa
.,TRBJ1-4,.,TRBV23-1,TGCGCCAGCAGTCCCGCCCGGGCGGGATTTGCAACTAATGAAAAACTGTTTTTT,CASSPARAGFATNEKLFF
TRBD2,TRBJ2-5,.,TRBV11-3,TGTGCCAGCAGCCTACGGACTAGCGTACAAGAGACCCAGTACTTC,CASSLRTSVQETQYF
.,TRBJ2-1,.,TRBV12-3/TRBV12-4,TGTGCCAGCAGCCGAACTAGCAGGAATGAGCAGTTCTTC,CASSRTSRNEQFF
TRBD2,TRBJ2-2,once,TRBV4-2,TGTGCCAGCAGCCAAGATTTCGCTAGCGGGAGGCCGGGGGAGCTGTTTTTT,CASSQDFASGRPGELFF
.,TRBJ1-5,.,TRBV3-1/TRBV3-2,TGTGCCAGCAGCCAAGACAGAAATAGCAATCAGCCCCAGCATTTT,CASSQDRNSNQPQHF
.,TRBJ1-4,.,TRBV15,TGTGCCACCAGCAGAGGGTGGGGGGGCGTTGAAAAACTGTTTTTT,CATSRGWGGVEKLFF
TRBD1,TRBJ1-2,.,TRBV2,TGTGCCAGCAGTGACCGAAACACAGGGGGCTACTATGGCTACACCTTC,CASSDRNTGGYYGYTF
.,TRBJ1-6,.,TRBV19,TGTGCCAGTAGTCTGGGAGGGGATTCACCCCTCCACTTT,CASSLGGDSPLHF
.,TRBJ1-3,.,TRBV3-1/TRBV3-2,TGTGCCAGCAGCCAAGTGAGGGGGTCTGGAAACACCATATATTTT,CASSQVRGSGNTIYF
TRBD1,TRBJ2-7,.,TRBV19,TGTGCCAGACCGACAGGGGGCCATAGCTCCTACGAGCAGTACTTC,CARPTGGHSSYEQYF
TRBD1,TRBJ2-7,.,TRBV19,TGTGCCAGTAGGCTCCGGACAGGCGCCTACGAGCAGTACTTC,CASRLRTGAYEQYF
TRBD1,TRBJ1-2,once,TRBV5-1,TGCGCCAGCAGCTTCAGCCCCGGGACAGGGAAAGGCTACACCTTC,CASSFSPGTGKGYTF
.,TRBJ1-1,few,TRBV10-3,TGTGCGGCCCGACAGGAGGCCTACACTGAAGCTTTCTTT,CAARQEAYTEAFF
.,TRBJ1-2,.,TRBV20-1,TGCAGTGCTAGGGGCAGAGATGGCTACACCTTC,CSARGRDGYTF
.,TRBJ2-5,.,TRBV7-6,TGTGCCAGCAGCAGCAATAAGCGGGAGACCCAGTACTTC,CASSSNKRETQYF
TRBD2,TRBJ2-1,.,TRBV27,TGTGCCAGCAGTCGGACTAGCGAACACAATGAGCAGTTCTTC,CASSRTSEHNEQFF
.,TRBJ2-3,.,TRBV24-1,TGTGCCACCAGTGATTTGTACACAGATACGCAGTATTTT,CATSDLYTDTQYF
.,TRBJ1-4,.,TRBV21-1,TGTGCCAGCAGCAGTAGCATGGAACTGTTTTTT,CASSSSMELFF
TRBD2,TRBJ2-7,.,TRBV23-1,TGCGCCAGCAGTCAACGGACTAGCGGGAGGGGCGACGAGCAGTACTTC,CASSQRTSGRGDEQYF
.,TRBJ1-1,few,TRBV19,TGTGCCAGTAGTATAGAACGCGGGGCAGGGCGAGCTTTCTTT,CASSIERGAGRAFF
TRBD2,TRBJ2-1,.,TRBV29-1,TGCAGCGTTTCAGGGACTAGCGGGAGACGTGGCAATGAGCAGTTCTTC,CSVSGTSGRRGNEQFF
.,TRBJ2-7,.,TRBV10-3,TGTGCCATCAGTGGGCAGGGAAAGTACGAGCAGTACTTC,CAISGQGKYEQYF
TRBD1,TRBJ1-4,.,TRBV7-9,TGTGCCAGCAGCCCGGGACAGGGAAATGAAAAACTGTTTTTT,CASSPGQGNEKLFF
TRBD2,TRBJ2-7,.,TRBV3-1/TRBV3-2,TGTGCCAGCAGACAGAGCGGGAGTAACTACGAGCAGTACTTC,CASRQSGSNYEQYF
TRBD2,TRBJ2-1,once,TRBV4-1,TGCGCCAGCAGCCAGCGGGGAGCGGGGCCTAGCTCCAATGAGCAGTTCTTC,CASSQRGAGPSSNEQFF
TRBD1,TRBJ1-1,.,TRBV5-8,TGTGCCAGCAGCTTCCTCGACAGGGTAAACACTGAAGCTTTCTTT,CASSFLDRVNTEAFF
.,TRBJ2-3,.,TRBV5-4,TGTGCCAGCAGCTTGTCAACAGATACGCAGTATTTT,CASSLSTDTQYF
.,TRBJ2-5,.,TRBV7-8,TGTGCCAGCAGCTTAAGCGGCTCAGGGGTTAGAGAGACCCAGTACTTC,CASSLSGSGVRETQYF
TRBD1,TRBJ2-5,.,TRBV18,TGTGCCAGCTCACCAAGGGGGCAGGGGGAGACCCAGTACTTC,CASSPRGQGETQYF